The following is a T cell receptor (beta chain) sequence with its context. The authors' processing: Using reference gene primer amplification, nucleated cell counts were estimated. The table came from immunoSEQ multiplex PCR; TCRdb's copy has only in-frame clones and leaves some out. For V, J and clone size, that table is used; D and trimming come from the DNA. The table has around 50,000 clones, roughly 80% seen once. Trimming at V came to 6 bases and at J to 8 bases, leaving 3 bases not matched to a gene. The V gene's germline CDR1 is SGHRS and CDR2 YFSETQ. The length of the CDR3 is 12 residues. These data originate in a study of blood T cell repertoires in COVID-19. The overall study: Sites in the United States, Italy and Spain provided acute and convalescent COVID-19 samples. T cells, B-cell-depleted T cells, or PBMCs provided the cDNA or gDNA that served as material.

The chain uses TRBV5-1 and TRBJ2-1, with TRBD2 matching over 9 bases. The sequence was obtained from a woman aged 55-69 years with acute or convalescent COVID-19. Sequencing was carried out using peripheral blood. For the CDR3, the DNA is TGCGCCAGCACTCAGCGGGGGGATGAGCAGTTCTTC. It is translated as CASTQRGDEQFF. The whole variable domain, remainder taken from reference TRBV5-1 and TRBJ2-1, is KAGVTQTPRYLIKTRGQQVTLSCSPISGHRSVSWYQQTPGQGLQFLFEYFSETQRNKGNFPGRFSGRQFSNSRSEMNVSTLELGDSALYLCASTQRGDEQFFGPGTRLTVL.